The TCR beta chain under discussion was sequenced for a study of beta chain features in type 1 diabetes. Turning to this clone: The antigen is unknown.

Study-level points and caveats: A greater similarity of naive, central memory and Treg TCRB repertoires was seen among patients than among healthy donors.

CDR3 length: 14 amino acids. With V trimmed by 10 bases and J by 7 bases, 6 bases remained unmatched. CDR1 MDHEN and CDR2 SYDVKM come from the germline V gene. Expressed TCRB transcripts were sequenced because the entire RNA isolate underwent reverse transcription. Sequencing of naive, central memory and regulatory T cell samples gave an average of approximately 3.3 million reads. The protocol was immunoSEQ multiplex PCR, while the TCRdb copy is restricted to in-frame clones and leaves out a portion. The sample contains approximately 300,000 clones, 11% of which appear only once. Sequencing was performed on naive CD4+ T cells from blood. The TCR originated in a woman between 25 and 40 years old in good health. This chain uses TRBV28 with TRBJ2-1, with 14 bases identical to TRBD2. The CDR3 nucleotides are TGTGCCACTAAGACTAGCGGGAGGGTAAATGAGCAGTTCTTC. Translated: CATKTSGRVNEQFF.